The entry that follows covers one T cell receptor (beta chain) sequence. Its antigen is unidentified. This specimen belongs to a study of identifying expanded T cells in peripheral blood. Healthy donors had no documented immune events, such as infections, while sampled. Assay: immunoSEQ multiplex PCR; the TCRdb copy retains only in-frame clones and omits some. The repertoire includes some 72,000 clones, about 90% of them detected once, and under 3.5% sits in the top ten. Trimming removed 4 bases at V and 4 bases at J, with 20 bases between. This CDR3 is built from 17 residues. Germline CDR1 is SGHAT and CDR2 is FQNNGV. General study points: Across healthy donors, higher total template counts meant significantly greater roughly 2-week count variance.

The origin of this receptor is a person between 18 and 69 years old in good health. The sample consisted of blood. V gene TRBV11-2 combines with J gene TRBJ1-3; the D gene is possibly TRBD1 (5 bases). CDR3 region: CASSSTVGGVIGNTIYF. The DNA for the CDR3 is TGTGCCAGCAGCTCTACCGTCGGGGGTGTTATAGGAAACACCATATATTTT. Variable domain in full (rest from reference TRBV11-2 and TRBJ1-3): EAGVAQSPRYKIIEKRQSVAFWCNPISGHATLYWYQQILGQGPKLLIQFQNNGVVDDSQLPKDRFSAERLKGVDSTLKIQPAKLEDSAVYLCASSSTVGGVIGNTIYFGEGSWLTVV.